One and the same sample provided the 23 T cell receptor beta chains below, sequenced in a study of shared clonotypes between healthy human individuals (dated by TCRdb to about 2020). The receptor library was made with the immunoSEQ multiplex PCR assay. TCRdb provides this immuneACCESS table in a form limited to in-frame rearrangements. Some clones are lacking; in checked studies, under half of them reflect an unresolved V gene, and why the rest are absent is not known. Here the sample has millions of clones; less than 95% occur a single time. Roughly 1.1% of the sample is held by the ten biggest clonotypes. CD8 naive samples were obtained by positive selection for CCR7 among CD45RO-negative cells, yielding a CD45RA+CCR7+ population from which TemRA cells were excluded. The sample was naive CD8+ T cells sorted from blood. Interpreted using the paper, the cell subset or site label stands for: CD45RA+CCR7+. Receptors originate from a man younger than 35 in good health.

This rearrangement joins TRBV11-2 to TRBJ2-3, with 13 positions matching TRBD2. The CDR3 covers 17 residues. Germline CDR1 SGHAT, CDR2 FQNNGV. Trimming at V came to 4 bases and at J to 2 bases, leaving 6 bases not matched to a gene. The CDR3 coding sequence is TGTGCCAGCAGCTCTAATGGACTAGCGGGAGTCACAGATACGCAGTATTTT. Translation: CASSSNGLAGVTDTQYF.

This chain links TRBV29-1 with TRBJ2-7, with 11 bases that match TRBD1. Germline CDR1 reads SQVTM; CDR2 reads ANQGSEA. With V trimmed by 5 bases and J by 2 bases, 2 bases remained unmatched. The CDR3 is 13 residues long. The CDR3 sequence: CSVWTGGTYEQYF. The CDR3 DNA reads as TGCAGCGTTTGGACAGGGGGCACCTACGAGCAGTACTTC.

The J gene is TRBJ2-1, the V gene TRBV13; possible D gene TRBD2, 5 bases. There are 15 residues in the CDR3. Germline lookup yields CDR1 PRHDT and CDR2 FYEKMQ (reference sequence). V lost 2 bases and J lost 6, with 14 bases in between. CDR3 sequence reads: CASSLIGVEGNEQFF. CDR3 DNA sequence: TGTGCCAGCAGCTTAATCGGGGTAGAAGGCAATGAGCAGTTCTTC.

The gene calls are TRBV19 and TRBJ2-4, with 7 bases identical to TRBD2. Germline-derived CDR1 and CDR2 are LNHDA and SQIVND (reference sequence). The length of the CDR3 is 15 residues. The V segment lost 5 bases and the J segment 3 bases; nucleotides outside the gene matches: 7. CDR3 coding DNA: TGTGCCAGTAGTCCGACTAGCTTTGGCAAAAACATTCAGTACTTC. Translated, it gives CASSPTSFGKNIQYF.

The chain combines TRBV28 with TRBJ2-2; D uncertain. CDR1 is MDHEN and CDR2 is SYDVKM in the germline V gene. Trimming cost V 6 bases and J 8 bases, with 10 bases left between them. This CDR3 region has 12 residues. CDR3 sequence: CASSPYEGELFF. For the CDR3, the DNA is TGTGCCAGCAGCCCGTACGAGGGGGAGCTGTTTTTT.

V and J are TRBV4-1 and TRBJ2-7; D may be TRBD1 (5 bases). V shed 8 bases and J shed 3 bases, with 17 bases lying between them. Germline assignment: CDR1 MGHRA and CDR2 YSYEKL. The CDR3 has 14 amino acids. The CDR3: CASAQETALYEQYF. CDR3 in DNA: TGCGCCAGCGCCCAAGAGACAGCTCTCTACGAGCAGTACTTC.

This chain uses TRBV7-9 with TRBJ2-3; 8 positions agree with TRBD2. Germline loops: CDR1 SEHNR, CDR2 FQNEAQ (reference sequence). This CDR3 is built from 16 residues. The V gene end was trimmed by 1 base and the J gene end by 2 bases; junction bases not matched to a gene: 5. The CDR3 here is CASSLVLAEYTDTQYF. In DNA form, the CDR3 reads TGTGCCAGCAGCTTAGTACTAGCGGAATACACAGATACGCAGTATTTT.

On this clone: A read error may account for a junction end that differs from germline. The gene calls are TRBV2 and TRBJ1-1, with D unclear. Germline-derived CDR1 and CDR2 are SNHLY and FYNNEI. The CDR3 covers 13 residues. The CDR3 sequence: CASGEPMNTEAFF. The DNA for the CDR3 is TGTGCCAGCGGTGAACCGATGAACACTGAAGCTTTCTTT.

The genes are TRBV5-4 and TRBJ2-5, with 10 bases lining up with TRBD1. V was clipped by 4 bases and J by 5 bases; unmatched bases: 5. The germline CDR1 and CDR2 sequences are SGHNT and YYREEE (reference sequence). The CDR3 runs to 14 residues. CDR3 protein: CASSAPGQGETQYF. In nucleotides, the CDR3 is TGTGCCAGCAGCGCTCCGGGACAGGGGGAGACCCAGTACTTC.

This sequence joins TRBV11-2 and TRBJ2-7, with D hard to call. The length of the CDR3 is 14 residues. V gave up 10 bases and J gave up 4 bases, with 20 bases separating them. CDR1 SGHAT and CDR2 FQNNGV come from the germline V gene. The CDR3: CATGFQGYFYEQYF. The CDR3 region has the DNA TGTGCCACCGGATTCCAAGGTTATTTTTACGAGCAGTACTTC. Using reference TRBV11-2 and TRBJ2-7 for the parts outside the CDR3, the full variable domain is EAGVAQSPRYKIIEKRQSVAFWCNPISGHATLYWYQQILGQGPKLLIQFQNNGVVDDSQLPKDRFSAERLKGVDSTLKIQPAKLEDSAVYLCATGFQGYFYEQYFGPGTRLTVT.

This clone was seen only once. The gene calls are TRBV28 and TRBJ1-3, with 7 bases matching TRBD1. V lost 4 bases to trimming and J lost 4 bases; unmatched junction nucleotides: 10. The length of the CDR3 is 16 residues. Germline V CDR1 and CDR2: MDHEN, SYDVKM. CDR3 in DNA: TGTGCCAGCAGTTCTCCTCCCGAGACAGGGGGAAACACCATATATTTT. Encoded protein: CASSSPPETGGNTIYF. The full variable domain, completed using reference TRBV28 and TRBJ1-3, is DVKVTQSSRYLVKRTGEKVFLECVQDMDHENMFWYRQDPGLGLRLIYFSYDVKMKEKGDIPEGYSVSREKKERFSLILESASTNQTSMYLCASSSPPETGGNTIYFGEGSWLTVV.

With respect to this clone: Additional DNA sequences in this sample encode the identical CDR3. This sequence joins TRBV5-1 and TRBJ2-7; D is perhaps TRBD1 or TRBD2 (5 bases each). V was trimmed by 1 base and J by 3 bases, leaving 11 bases between them. This CDR3 spans 14 amino acids. CDR1 SGHRS and CDR2 YFSETQ come from the germline V gene. The CDR3 spells CASSLRTGGYEQYF. DNA for the CDR3: TGCGCCAGCAGCTTGCGTACAGGAGGCTACGAGCAGTACTTC.

The chain uses TRBV6-1 and TRBJ1-4; no reliable D call. V lost 8 bases and J 0 bases, leaving 4 bases between the germline ends. This CDR3 is 12 amino acids long. CDR1 is MNHNS and CDR2 is SASEGT in the germline V gene. CDR3 sequence reads: CASSATNEKLFF. As DNA, the CDR3 is TGTGCCAGCTCAGCAACTAATGAAAAACTGTTTTTT.

The chain is built from TRBV4-1 and TRBJ1-1; 9 nucleotides align to TRBD1. The CDR3 consists of 15 residues. CDR1 is MGHRA and CDR2 is YSYEKL in the germline V gene. J lost 6 bases, V lost 3 bases, and 8 bases had no gene match. The CDR3 coding sequence is TGCGCCAGCAGCCACGGTCCCGGACAGGGGCCTGAAGCTTTCTTT. Translation gives CASSHGPGQGPEAFF.

The chain links TRBV27 to TRBJ2-2; a possible D gene is TRBD1 (6 bases). Per germline, CDR1 MNHEY and CDR2 SMNVEV (reference sequence). The CDR3 runs to 16 residues. Trimming took 5 bases from V and 0 from J, leaving 13 bases between them. The CDR3 loop is CASSQDSFANTGELFF. CDR3 bases: TGTGCCAGCAGTCAGGACAGCTTCGCGAACACCGGGGAGCTGTTTTTT.

The CDR3 coding sequence is TGTGCCAGGCCAGGGGGCGGTCGAGGGTTAAGACACCGCAGCCCTGAAGCTTTCTTT. Translating it yields CARPGGGRGLRHRSPEAFF. V usage is TRBV10-3 and J usage is TRBJ1-1; 8 bases match TRBD1. This CDR3 spans 19 amino acids. With 10 bases clipped from V and 6 bases from J, the junction kept 28 bases outside the gene matches. Germline V gives CDR1 ENHRY, CDR2 SYGVKD.

This clone was counted a single time. The same CDR3 is also encoded by other DNA sequences in this sample. This chain joins TRBV27 and TRBJ1-2; perhaps TRBD1 as D (5 bases). The CDR3 sequence is 16 residues long. Trimming shortened V by 5 bases and J by 0 bases, and 16 bases separated the two germline ends. In germline, CDR1 is MNHEY, CDR2 SMNVEV (reference sequence). This CDR3 is CASSPSQGEANYGYTF. CDR3 nucleotide sequence: TGTGCCAGCAGTCCGAGTCAGGGAGAAGCTAACTATGGCTACACCTTC.

V usage is TRBV27 and J usage is TRBJ1-1; no definite D call. This CDR3 has 15 residues. Germline values: CDR1 MNHEY, CDR2 SMNVEV (reference sequence). Trimming removed 5 bases from V and 2 bases from J, with 15 bases in between. The CDR3 sequence is CASSPRPDPNTEAFF. The CDR3 bases are TGTGCCAGCAGTCCTCGCCCCGACCCCAACACTGAAGCTTTCTTT.

This chain joins TRBV6-6 and TRBJ2-1; D is possibly TRBD1 (5 bases). CDR3 length equals 12 residues. CDR1 MNHNY and CDR2 SVGAGI come from the germline V gene (reference sequence). Deletions cut 2 bases from V and 8 bases from J, with 7 bases between. DNA for the CDR3: TGTGCCAGCAGTTACCAGACAGATGAGCAGTTCTTC. Its translation is CASSYQTDEQFF.

The chain combines TRBV6-1 with TRBJ2-7, with 7 nucleotides matching TRBD1. This CDR3 has 14 residues. V gave up 5 bases and J gave up 2 bases; unmatched junction bases: 6. In germline, CDR1 is MNHNS, CDR2 SASEGT. The CDR3 is CASSPGQFTYEQYF. The CDR3 region has the DNA TGTGCCAGCAGTCCGGGACAGTTCACCTACGAGCAGTACTTC.

This chain links TRBV21-1 with TRBJ2-1; the tabulated D call, TRBD2, remains unverified against the DNA. TRBV21-1 is termed a pseudogene. This CDR3 is built from 14 residues. The CDR3 nucleotides are TGTGCCAGCAGTGGACTAGCGGAGGGCAATGAGCAGTTCTTC. Its translation: CASSGLAEGNEQFF.

The chain joins TRBV4-1 to TRBJ1-5; 7 bases line up with TRBD1. The V gene end was trimmed by 0 bases and the J gene end by 4 bases; junction bases not matched to a gene: 6. CDR3 length: 16 residues. The V gene's germline CDR1 is MGHRA and CDR2 YSYEKL. The CDR3 region is CASSQELGTDNQPQHF. CDR3 nucleotide sequence: TGCGCCAGCAGCCAAGAACTAGGGACAGATAATCAGCCCCAGCATTTT.

The gene calls are TRBV27 and TRBJ1-6; 9 bases line up with TRBD1. The CDR3 sequence is 17 residues long. Trimming took 6 bases from V and 7 from J; bases not matched to a gene: 13. Germline CDR1 and CDR2: MNHEY and SMNVEV (reference sequence). CDR3 in DNA: TGTGCCAGCAGCTCACTAAGAATACAGGGGGCAAATTCACCCCTCCACTTT. Encoded protein: CASSSLRIQGANSPLHF.